One sample yielded the 4 T cell receptor beta chains listed below, sequenced in a study of blood T cell repertoires in COVID-19. Profiling relied on immunoSEQ multiplex PCR, and the TCRdb table lists in-frame clones only, not all of them. The sample contains 150,000 to 200,000 clones, around nine tenths of which appear only once. Sequenced input: peripheral blood. These receptors were taken from a man aged 70 or older with acute or convalescent COVID-19.

The chain recombines TRBV9 with TRBJ2-1; 8 bases line up with TRBD1. V gave up 2 bases and J gave up 12 bases; unmatched junction bases: 13. Germline loops: CDR1 SGDLS, CDR2 YYNGEE. The CDR3 totals 15 residues. The CDR3 region is CASSVAQGALVGQFF. CDR3 coding DNA: TGTGCCAGCAGCGTTGCCCAGGGGGCACTAGTAGGGCAGTTCTTC.

In its sample, this clone was seen a few times. V gene TRBV5-6 combines with J gene TRBJ1-6, with 7 positions matching TRBD1. This CDR3 is built from 16 residues. With 4 bases clipped from V and 6 bases from J, the junction kept 10 bases outside the gene matches. Germline CDR1 is SGHDT and CDR2 is YYEEEE. The CDR3 coding sequence is TGTGCCAGCAGCAAACTGGACAGGTATCCTAATTCACCCCTCCACTTT. It codes for CASSKLDRYPNSPLHF.

Concerning this clone: Other DNA sequences in the same sample also yield this CDR3. The V and J genes are TRBV20-1 and TRBJ2-5, with D uncertain. Trimming pared 1 base from V and 4 bases from J, leaving 4 bases between. Germline CDR1 and CDR2: DFQATT and SNEGSKA (reference sequence). The CDR3 sequence is 11 residues long. DNA of the CDR3: TGCAGTGCTAGAGGTAGAGAGACCCAGTACTTC. Protein sequence: CSARGRETQYF.

The gene calls are TRBV27 and TRBJ1-1; the match to TRBD1 covers 7 bases. Germline CDR1 MNHEY, CDR2 SMNVEV (reference sequence). The CDR3 contains 17 residues. The J segment lost 1 base and the V segment lost 3 bases, leaving 11 bases of the junction unmatched. The CDR3 nucleotides are TGTGCCAGCAGTTTCCTAAACTCCGGGACAGAGAACACTGAAGCTTTCTTT. Its protein is CASSFLNSGTENTEAFF.